Below, one T cell receptor beta chain is given with its context. Germline loops: CDR1 DFQATT, CDR2 SNEGSKA (reference sequence). This CDR3 comprises 11 residues. Trimming took off 1 base at V and 6 bases at J, with 6 bases between the two ends. Using immunoSEQ multiplex PCR, the repertoire was profiled, and TCRdb retains in-frame clones only, with some absent. Of over 60,000 clones listed, roughly four fifths are singletons. Time point: blood 2 weeks post-SBRT. Regarding treatment: 15 Gy SBRT to primary tumor, nephrectomy 4 weeks later. The data were obtained in a study of radiation and T cells in renal cell carcinoma.

The sequenced sample was blood, obtained from a patient whose treatment included radiotherapy and nephrectomy. This rearrangement joins TRBV20-1 to TRBJ1-2, with D hard to call. This sequence was found in a man between 60 and 75 years old with renal cell carcinoma. CDR3 loop: CSARVKNGYTF. In DNA form, the CDR3 reads TGCAGTGCTAGAGTCAAGAATGGCTACACCTTC.